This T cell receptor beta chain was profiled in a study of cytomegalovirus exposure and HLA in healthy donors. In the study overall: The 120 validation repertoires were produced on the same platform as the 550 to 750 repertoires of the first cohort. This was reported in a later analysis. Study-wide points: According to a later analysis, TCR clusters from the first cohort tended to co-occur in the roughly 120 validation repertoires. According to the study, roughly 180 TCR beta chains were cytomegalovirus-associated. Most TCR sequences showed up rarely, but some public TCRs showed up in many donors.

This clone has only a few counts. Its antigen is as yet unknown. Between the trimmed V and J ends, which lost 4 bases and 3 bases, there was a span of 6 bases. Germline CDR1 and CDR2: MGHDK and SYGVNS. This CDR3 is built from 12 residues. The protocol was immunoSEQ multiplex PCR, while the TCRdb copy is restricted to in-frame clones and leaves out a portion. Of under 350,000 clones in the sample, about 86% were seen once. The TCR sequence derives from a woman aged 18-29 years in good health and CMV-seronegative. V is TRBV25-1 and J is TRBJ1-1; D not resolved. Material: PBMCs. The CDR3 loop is CASSGVHTEAFF. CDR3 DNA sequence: TGTGCCAGCAGTGGAGTGCACACTGAAGCTTTCTTT.